Below are 10 T cell receptor beta chains sequenced from a single sample in a study of regulatory T cells in long-lasting Graves disease. Indicated time point: persistent/refractory GD, antithyroid drugs over 5 years with positive TRAb. TCR sequences were obtained from RNA taken from PBMCs. Arm-PCR of CDR3 regions and iRepertoire HTBI primers were used to build TCR beta libraries. TCRdb recomputed calls from the multiplex PCR reads with MiXCR, one row per CDR3 protein. The repertoire consists of around 450,000 distinct CDR3 sequences, with roughly 21% occurring once and the leading ten covering 7.1%. The material was peripheral blood mononuclear cells (PBMCs), obtained when the disease was refractory, from a patient treated with antithyroid drugs. These receptor sequences come from a female donor with Graves disease.

This clonotype came up many times. The chain has TRBV6-1 and TRBJ1-1, with D uncertain. V was trimmed by 6 bases and J by 2 bases, leaving 7 bases between them. CDR1 MNHNS and CDR2 SASEGT come from the germline V gene. This CDR3 is 12 amino acids long. The chain's CDR3 is CASSHTNTEAFF. DNA for the CDR3: TGTGCCAGCAGCCACACAAACACTGAAGCTTTCTTT.

V is TRBV6-4 and J is TRBJ1-3, with TRBD1 matching over 8 bases. The V gene end was trimmed by 3 bases and the J gene end by 3 bases; junction bases not matched to a gene: 1. CDR3 size: 14 residues. The germline V gene encodes CDR1 MRHNA and CDR2 SNTAGT. CDR3 protein: CASSETGVGNTIYF. DNA of the CDR3: TGTGCCAGCAGTGAGACAGGGGTTGGAAACACCATATATTTT.

There are a few counts of this clonotype. The chain is built from TRBV6-1 and TRBJ1-1; tentatively, D is TRBD1 (6 bases). CDR3 size: 13 residues. Looked up from germline, CDR1 is MNHNS and CDR2 is SASEGT. V was shortened by 7 bases and J by 1 base, with 10 bases between the two germline ends. CDR3 sequence: CASTGDSNTEAFF. The CDR3 DNA is TGTGCCAGCACAGGGGACTCGAACACTGAAGCTTTCTTT.

This clonotype was found many times. J is TRBJ1-5 and V is TRBV28; the D is unclear. This CDR3 region has 17 residues. The V and J ends lost 8 bases and 5 bases respectively, with 25 bases between them. The germline gives CDR1 MDHEN, CDR2 SYDVKM. The CDR3 loop is CASSGPNSWPGDQPQHF. CDR3 DNA: TGTGCCAGCTCCGGGCCCAACTCGTGGCCCGGCGATCAGCCCCAGCATTTT.

This clonotype appeared many times. The chain uses TRBV30 and TRBJ1-2; D gene unclear. The CDR3 loop spans 12 amino acids. The ends were cut back, 3 bases at V and 5 bases at J, with 10 bases in the middle. The germline CDR1 and CDR2 sequences are GTSNPN and SVGIG (reference sequence). CDR3 nucleotides: TGTGCCTGGAGCCTCGCCGCGTATGGCTACACCTTC. Its protein is CAWSLAAYGYTF. Drawing the rest from reference TRBV30 and TRBJ1-2, the complete variable domain is SQTIHQWPATLVQPVGSPLSLECTVEGTSNPNLYWYRQAAGRGLQLLFYSVGIGQISSEVPQNLSASRPQDRQFILSSKKLLLSDSGFYLCAWSLAAYGYTFGSGTRLTVV.

In its sample, this clonotype was seen many times. The V and J genes are TRBV15 and TRBJ1-5, with D possibly TRBD1 on 5 matching bases. The CDR3 runs 16 residues. Trimming took 0 bases from V and 0 from J, leaving 9 bases between them. The germline gives CDR1 LNHNV, CDR2 YYDKDF (reference sequence). The CDR3 protein is CATSRDQTGSNQPQHF. CDR3 nucleotides: TGTGCCACCAGCAGAGATCAAACAGGTAGCAATCAGCCCCAGCATTTT.

Only a few counts were recorded for this clonotype. The chain carries TRBV24-1 and TRBJ2-1; 8 bases fit TRBD1. Trimming removed 0 bases from V and 7 bases from J; junction bases left unmatched: 7. The CDR3 loop spans 16 amino acids. The germline V gene encodes CDR1 KGHDR and CDR2 SFDVKD. The CDR3 DNA sequence: TGTGCCACCAGTGATTTGCAGACAGGGGACCGGAATGAGCAGTTCTTC. Translation gives CATSDLQTGDRNEQFF.

The chain has TRBV6-1 and TRBJ2-2; tentatively, D is TRBD2 (6 bases). There are 14 residues in the CDR3. The V and J ends lost 6 bases and 1 base respectively, with 9 bases between them. Looked up from germline, CDR1 is MNHNS and CDR2 is SASEGT. DNA for the CDR3: TGTGCCAGCAGCAGGCGGGGGAACACCGGGGAGCTGTTTTTT. Translated, it gives CASSRRGNTGELFF.

This chain connects TRBV18 to TRBJ1-2; D gene uncertain. The germline V gene has CDR1 KGHSH and CDR2 LQKENI. V was cut by 0 bases and J by 0 bases, with 8 bases left in between. The CDR3 has 15 residues. CDR3 protein: CASSPPSVANYGYTF. CDR3 nucleotides: TGTGCCAGCTCACCACCTTCAGTAGCTAACTATGGCTACACCTTC.

The chain carries TRBV7-9 and TRBJ2-7, with TRBD1 identical over 7 bases. This CDR3 spans 15 amino acids. Germline CDR1 reads SEHNR; CDR2 reads FQNEAQ (reference sequence). V shed 5 bases, J shed 3 bases, and the junction held 10 bases outside the gene matches. The CDR3 reads CASSQGARGNYEQYF. The CDR3 region has the DNA TGTGCCAGCAGCCAAGGGGCCAGGGGGAACTACGAGCAGTACTTC.